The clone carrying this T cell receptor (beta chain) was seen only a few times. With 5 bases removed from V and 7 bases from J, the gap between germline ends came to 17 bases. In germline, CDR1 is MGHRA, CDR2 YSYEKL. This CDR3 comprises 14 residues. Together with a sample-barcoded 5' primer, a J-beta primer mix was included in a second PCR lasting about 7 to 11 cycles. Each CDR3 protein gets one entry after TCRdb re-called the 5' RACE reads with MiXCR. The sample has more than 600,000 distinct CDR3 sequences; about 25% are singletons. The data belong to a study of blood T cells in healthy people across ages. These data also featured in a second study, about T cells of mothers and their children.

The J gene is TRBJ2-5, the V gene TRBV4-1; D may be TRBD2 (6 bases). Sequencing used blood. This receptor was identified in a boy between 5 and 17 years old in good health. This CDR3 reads CASSSEYVEGTQYF. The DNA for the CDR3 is TGCGCCAGCAGCTCGGAATACGTGGAGGGGACCCAGTACTTC.